The clone carrying this T cell receptor beta chain is a singleton in its sample. What it binds is not known. The data belong to a study of graft-versus-host responses after intestinal transplantation. Study at large: The whole recipient group had anti-thymocyte globulin induction followed by tacrolimus and steroids for around three years. Study results and limitations: The study found high graft-versus-host to host-versus-graft clonal ratios in allografts of patients with graft-donor T cell macrochimerism. Present in recipient marrow, GvH clones included some that appeared first in ileum or blood. Peak circulating GvH clone levels were associated with early post-transplant HvG declines.

Method: immunoSEQ multiplex PCR; TCRdb's copy keeps in-frame clones and lacks some. The data hold around 90,000 clones, with about 94% observed a single time. Deletions cut 2 bases from V and 1 base from J, with 8 bases between. The CDR3 totals 14 residues. Germline CDR1 and CDR2: KGHSH and LQKENI. The sample consisted of unstimulated CD4+ T cells sorted from spleen or lymph node cells, taken before transplant. The clonotype originates from a human donor who was the organ donor for an intestinal transplant. The rearrangement uses TRBV18 and TRBJ1-1; weak D call: TRBD1 (5 bases). CDR3 bases: TGTGCCAGCTCACCAGCAGGGTCGAACACTGAAGCTTTCTTT. It encodes CASSPAGSNTEAFF.